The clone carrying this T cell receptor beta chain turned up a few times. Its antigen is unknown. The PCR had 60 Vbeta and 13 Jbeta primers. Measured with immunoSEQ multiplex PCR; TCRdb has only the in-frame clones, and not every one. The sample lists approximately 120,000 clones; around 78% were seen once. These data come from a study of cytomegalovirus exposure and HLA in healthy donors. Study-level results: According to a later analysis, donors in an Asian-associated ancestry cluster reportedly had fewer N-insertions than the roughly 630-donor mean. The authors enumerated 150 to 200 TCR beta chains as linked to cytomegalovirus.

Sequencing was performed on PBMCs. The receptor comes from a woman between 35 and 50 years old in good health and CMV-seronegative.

CDR3 sequence reads: CASSATLGENEQFF. CDR3 DNA: TGCGCCAGCAGTGCCACCCTCGGGGAGAATGAGCAGTTCTTC. The chain links TRBV10-1 to TRBJ2-1; D may be TRBD2 (5 bases). The germline V gene encodes CDR1 WNHNN and CDR2 SYGVQD (reference sequence). Trimming removed 4 bases at V and 7 bases at J, with 14 bases between. This CDR3 has 14 residues.